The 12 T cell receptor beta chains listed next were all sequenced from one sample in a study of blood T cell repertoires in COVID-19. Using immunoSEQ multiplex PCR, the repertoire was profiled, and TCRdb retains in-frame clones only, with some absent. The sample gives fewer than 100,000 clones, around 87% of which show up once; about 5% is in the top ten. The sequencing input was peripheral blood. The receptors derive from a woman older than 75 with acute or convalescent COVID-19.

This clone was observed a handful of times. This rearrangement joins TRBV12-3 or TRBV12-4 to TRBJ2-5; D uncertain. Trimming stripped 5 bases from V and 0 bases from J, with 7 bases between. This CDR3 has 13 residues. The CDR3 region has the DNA TGTGCCAGCAGTGCGACAAACCAAGAGACCCAGTACTTC. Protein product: CASSATNQETQYF.

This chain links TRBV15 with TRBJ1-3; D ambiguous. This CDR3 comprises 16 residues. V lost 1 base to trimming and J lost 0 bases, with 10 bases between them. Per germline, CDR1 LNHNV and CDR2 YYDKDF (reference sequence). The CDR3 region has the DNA TGTGCCACCAGCAGAGTGGTGGTTAGCTCTGGAAACACCATATATTTT. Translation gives CATSRVVVSSGNTIYF.

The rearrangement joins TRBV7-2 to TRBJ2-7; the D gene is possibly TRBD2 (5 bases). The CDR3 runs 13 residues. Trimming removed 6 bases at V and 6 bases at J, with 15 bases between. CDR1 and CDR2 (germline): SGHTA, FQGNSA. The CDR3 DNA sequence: TGTGCCAGCAGGAAAGGAGGATATTTCGAGCAGTACTTC. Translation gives CASRKGGYFEQYF.

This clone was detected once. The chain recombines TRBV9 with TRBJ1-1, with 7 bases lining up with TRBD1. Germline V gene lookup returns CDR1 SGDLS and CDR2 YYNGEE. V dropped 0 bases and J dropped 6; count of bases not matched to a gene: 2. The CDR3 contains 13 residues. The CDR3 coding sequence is TGTGCCAGCAGCGTAGCAGGGGGATCTGAAGCTTTCTTT. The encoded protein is CASSVAGGSEAFF.

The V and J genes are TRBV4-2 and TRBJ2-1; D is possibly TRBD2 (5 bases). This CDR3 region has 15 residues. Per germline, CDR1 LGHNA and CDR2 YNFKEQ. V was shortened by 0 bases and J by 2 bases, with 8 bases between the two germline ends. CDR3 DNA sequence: TGTGCCAGCAGCCAAGACCACGGGACCTACAATGAGCAGTTCTTC. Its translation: CASSQDHGTYNEQFF.

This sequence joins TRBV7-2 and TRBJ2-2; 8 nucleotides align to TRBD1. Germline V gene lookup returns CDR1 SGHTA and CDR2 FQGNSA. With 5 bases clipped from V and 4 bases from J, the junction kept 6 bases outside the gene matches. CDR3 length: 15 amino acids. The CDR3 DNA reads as TGTGCCAGCAGCGTAAGACAGGGGCGCACCGGGGAGCTGTTTTTT. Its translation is CASSVRQGRTGELFF.

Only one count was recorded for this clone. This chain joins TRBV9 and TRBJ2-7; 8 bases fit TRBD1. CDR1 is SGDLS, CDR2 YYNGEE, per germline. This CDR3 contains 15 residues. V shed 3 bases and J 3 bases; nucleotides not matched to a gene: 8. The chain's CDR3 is CASSATGTGNYEQYF. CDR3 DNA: TGTGCCAGCAGCGCGACCGGGACAGGAAACTACGAGCAGTACTTC.

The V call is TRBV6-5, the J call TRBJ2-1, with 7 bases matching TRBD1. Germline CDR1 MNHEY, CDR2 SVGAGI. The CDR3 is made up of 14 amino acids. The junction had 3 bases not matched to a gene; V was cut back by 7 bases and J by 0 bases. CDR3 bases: TGTGCCAGCATCCAGGGGGACTCCTACAATGAGCAGTTCTTC. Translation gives CASIQGDSYNEQFF.

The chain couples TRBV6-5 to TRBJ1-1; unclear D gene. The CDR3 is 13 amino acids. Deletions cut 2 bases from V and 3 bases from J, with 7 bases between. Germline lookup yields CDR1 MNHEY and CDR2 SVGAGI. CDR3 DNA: TGTGCCAGCAGTTACACTTCGGACACTGAAGCTTTCTTT. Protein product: CASSYTSDTEAFF.

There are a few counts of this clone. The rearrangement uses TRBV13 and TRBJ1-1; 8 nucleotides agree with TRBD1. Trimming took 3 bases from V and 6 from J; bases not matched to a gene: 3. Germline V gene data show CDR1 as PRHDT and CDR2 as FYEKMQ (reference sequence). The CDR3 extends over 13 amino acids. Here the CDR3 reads CASSFTGGSEAFF. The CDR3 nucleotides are TGTGCCAGCAGCTTTACAGGGGGGTCTGAAGCTTTCTTT. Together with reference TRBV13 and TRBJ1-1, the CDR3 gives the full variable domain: AAGVIQSPRHLIKEKRETATLKCYPIPRHDTVYWYQQGPGQDPQFLISFYEKMQSDKGSIPDRFSAQQFSDYHSELNMSSLELGDSALYFCASSFTGGSEAFFGQGTRLTVV.

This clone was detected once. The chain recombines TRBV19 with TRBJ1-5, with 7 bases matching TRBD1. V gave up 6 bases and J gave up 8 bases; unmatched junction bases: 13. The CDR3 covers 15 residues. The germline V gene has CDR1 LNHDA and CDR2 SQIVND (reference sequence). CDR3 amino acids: CASSRVGTAVEPQHF. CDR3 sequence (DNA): TGTGCCAGTAGCCGCGTTGGGACAGCAGTGGAGCCCCAGCATTTT.

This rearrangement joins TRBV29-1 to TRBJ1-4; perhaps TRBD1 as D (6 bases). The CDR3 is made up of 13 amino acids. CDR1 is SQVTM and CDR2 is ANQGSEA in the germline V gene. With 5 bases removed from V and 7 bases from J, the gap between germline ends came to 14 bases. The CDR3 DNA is TGCAGCGTTTCACAGGGTGCAGGTGAAAAACTGTTTTTT. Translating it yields CSVSQGAGEKLFF.